This TCR beta chain was sequenced for a study of shared clonotypes between healthy human individuals. The protocol was immunoSEQ multiplex PCR, while the TCRdb copy is restricted to in-frame clones and leaves out a portion. The table has 2 million to 2.5 million clones, around 90% seen once. This CDR3 is 14 amino acids long. J gave up 6 bases and V 6 bases, and 8 bases lay outside the gene matches. Germline V CDR1 and CDR2: SQVTM, ANQGSEA. The sequence was obtained from a man younger than 35 in good health. Some clones in this sample may be carry-over from other donors' samples. Material: naive CD4+ T cells from PBMCs. Stated subset: CD45RA+ positively selected. V usage is TRBV29-1 and J usage is TRBJ2-5; 12 bases line up with TRBD1. The CDR3 bases are TGCAGCGTCCCGGGACAGGGGGCTTGGAAGACCCAGTACTTC. Residues: CSVPGQGAWKTQYF. The full variable domain, rest sourced from reference TRBV29-1 and TRBJ2-5, is SAVISQKPSRDICQRGTSLTIQCQVDSQVTMMFWYRQQPGQSLTLIATANQGSEATYESGFVIDKFPISRPNLTFSTLTVSNMSPEDSSIYLCSVPGQGAWKTQYFGPGTRLLVL.